These 17 T cell receptor beta chains were all obtained from the same sample, sequenced in a study of blood T cell repertoires in COVID-19. The method was immunoSEQ multiplex PCR; TCRdb's version includes in-frame clones alone and lacks a portion of them. The sample comprises 210,000 or so clones, about four fifths of which are singletons, and roughly 2.9% rests with the top ten. Sequenced sample: peripheral blood. The source of these receptors is a man aged 50 to 60 with active or convalescent COVID-19.

This clone was counted a single time. This rearrangement joins TRBV11-1 to TRBJ2-1; 8 positions agree with TRBD2. Trimming at V came to 0 bases and at J to 5 bases, leaving 3 bases not matched to a gene. The germline gives CDR1 SGHAT, CDR2 FQDESV (reference sequence). The CDR3 runs to 15 residues. CDR3 loop: CASSLAGLGNNEQFF. CDR3 coding DNA: TGTGCCAGCAGCTTAGCGGGACTAGGGAACAATGAGCAGTTCTTC.

The rearrangement links TRBV18 to TRBJ2-2; possibly TRBD1 for D (6 bases). V was shortened by 4 bases and J by 6 bases, with 6 bases between the two germline ends. Looked up from germline, CDR1 is KGHSH and CDR2 is LQKENI. This CDR3 region has 12 residues. CDR3 sequence: CASSQGAGELFF. The CDR3 coding sequence is TGTGCCAGCTCACAGGGGGCCGGGGAGCTGTTTTTT.

The chain is built from TRBV18 and TRBJ1-5; 7 bases fit TRBD1. Per germline, CDR1 KGHSH and CDR2 LQKENI. The CDR3 spans 15 residues. Unmatched junction bases numbered 4, after V lost 5 bases and J lost 0 bases. Here the CDR3 reads CASSSQGNSNQPQHF. The CDR3 nucleotides read TGTGCCAGCTCATCACAGGGGAATAGCAATCAGCCCCAGCATTTT. The complete variable domain, with remaining parts taken from reference TRBV18 and TRBJ1-5, reads NAGVMQNPRHLVRRRGQEARLRCSPMKGHSHVYWYRQLPEEGLKFMVYLQKENIIDESGMPKERFSAEFPKEGPSILRIQQVVRGDSAAYFCASSSQGNSNQPQHFGDGTRLSIL.

The chain is built from TRBV4-3 and TRBJ1-6, with D perhaps matching TRBD1 (5 bases). This CDR3 has 15 residues. Trimming removed 0 bases at V and 10 bases at J, with 13 bases between. CDR1 and CDR2 from the germline V gene are LGHNA and YSLEER. The CDR3 sequence is CASSQESRARSPLHF. CDR3 nucleotide sequence: TGCGCCAGCAGCCAAGAGAGCAGGGCGAGGTCACCCCTCCACTTT.

The chain recombines TRBV5-1 with TRBJ2-1; D perhaps matches TRBD2 (5 bases). This CDR3 is 14 amino acids long. Deletions cut 2 bases from V and 1 base from J, with 7 bases between. Germline lookup yields CDR1 SGHRS and CDR2 YFSETQ. CDR3 residues: CASSFGGSYNEQFF. DNA for the CDR3: TGCGCCAGCAGCTTCGGAGGATCCTACAATGAGCAGTTCTTC.

This chain joins TRBV27 and TRBJ1-1; TRBD1 aligns across 7 bases. Germline loops: CDR1 MNHEY, CDR2 SMNVEV (reference sequence). J gave up 1 base and V 7 bases, and 15 bases lay outside the gene matches. This CDR3 has 17 residues. In DNA form, the CDR3 reads TGTGCCAGCACCCAAACCGGGACAGTAGTGGAGAACACTGAAGCTTTCTTT. Translation gives CASTQTGTVVENTEAFF.

This chain joins TRBV18 and TRBJ2-7; 7 bases map to TRBD1. Trimming cost V 2 bases and J 4 bases; bases outside gene matches: 8. The V gene's germline CDR1 is KGHSH and CDR2 LQKENI. The CDR3 is made up of 15 amino acids. This CDR3 is CASSPNPGQNYEQYF. DNA for the CDR3: TGTGCCAGCTCACCAAATCCGGGACAGAATTACGAGCAGTACTTC.

The rearrangement uses TRBV27 and TRBJ1-2, with D perhaps matching TRBD1 (5 bases). The CDR3 is 16 residues long. Trimming shortened V by 2 bases and J by 3 bases, and 16 bases separated the two germline ends. Germline loops: CDR1 MNHEY, CDR2 SMNVEV (reference sequence). This CDR3 reads CASSLGRVFGDYGYTF. CDR3 DNA sequence: TGTGCCAGCAGTTTAGGCAGGGTCTTTGGGGACTATGGCTACACCTTC.

The rearrangement joins TRBV4-1 to TRBJ1-3, with D unresolved. Looked up from germline, CDR1 is MGHRA and CDR2 is YSYEKL. This CDR3 has 15 amino acids. V was pared by 1 base and J by 4 bases, with 11 bases between. In DNA form, the CDR3 reads TGCGCCAGCAGCCAAGTAGTAATTTCGGGAAACACCATATATTTT. The encoded protein is CASSQVVISGNTIYF.

The CDR3 DNA reads as TGCGCCAGCAATTTTAATTATAATTCACCCCTCCACTTT. It yields the protein CASNFNYNSPLHF. The chain carries TRBV5-1 and TRBJ1-6, with unresolved D. Trimming cost V 6 bases and J 4 bases, with 8 bases left between them. The CDR3 runs to 13 residues. The germline gives CDR1 SGHRS, CDR2 YFSETQ.

The gene calls are TRBV7-9 and TRBJ1-4; 9 bases align to TRBD1. CDR1 and CDR2 (germline): SEHNR, FQNEAQ (reference sequence). This CDR3 has 15 residues. Trimming removed 3 bases from V and 8 bases from J; junction bases left unmatched: 7. The CDR3 protein is CASSFGQGLVEKLFF. Here the CDR3 DNA reads TGTGCCAGCAGCTTCGGACAGGGGCTGGTCGAAAAACTGTTTTTT.

V is TRBV2 and J is TRBJ2-7; 7 bases map to TRBD1. The CDR3 is 14 amino acids. The V gene's germline CDR1 is SNHLY and CDR2 FYNNEI. The V segment lost 6 bases and the J segment 5 bases; nucleotides outside the gene matches: 10. Here the CDR3 reads CASRITGEVDEQYF. Written as DNA, the CDR3 is TGTGCCAGCAGGATCACAGGGGAAGTAGACGAGCAGTACTTC.

This clone was counted a few times. The rearrangement joins TRBV11-2 to TRBJ2-3, with 8 bases identical to TRBD2. CDR1 is SGHAT, CDR2 FQNNGV, per germline. The CDR3 runs 15 residues. V trimming: 7 bases; J trimming: 7 bases; junction bases outside the gene matches: 13. This chain's CDR3 is CASTLGAGAVNTQYF. The CDR3 DNA reads as TGTGCCAGCACCCTTGGAGCGGGAGCGGTGAATACGCAGTATTTT.

The chain recombines TRBV21-1 with TRBJ2-5; the table's TRBD1 call for D was not verified on the DNA. TRBV21-1 is listed as a pseudogene. The CDR3 spans 14 residues. CDR3 nucleotide sequence: TGTGCCAGCAGCAAGCGACAGGAAGGGGAGACCCAGTACTTC. Encoded protein: CASSKRQEGETQYF.

The chain links TRBV6-5 to TRBJ1-5; D possibly corresponds to TRBD1 (5 bases). With 9 bases removed from V and 5 bases from J, the gap between germline ends came to 11 bases. The CDR3 length is 12 residues. Germline V gene sequence: CDR1 MNHEY, CDR2 SVGAGI. Here the CDR3 DNA reads TGTGCCAGTTCAGGGTCCGATCAGCCCCAGCATTTT. It codes for CASSGSDQPQHF.

The chain recombines TRBV24-1 with TRBJ2-3; TRBD1 matches at 8 bases. CDR3 length: 15 residues. Germline V CDR1 and CDR2: KGHDR, SFDVKD. V dropped 4 bases and J dropped 5; count of bases not matched to a gene: 7. CDR3 nucleotide sequence: TGTGCCACCAGTGACCCCGGACAGGGACTAGATACGCAGTATTTT. Its translation: CATSDPGQGLDTQYF.

The chain employs TRBV7-9 and TRBJ1-6, with a tentative D call TRBD1 (5 bases). The germline V gene encodes CDR1 SEHNR and CDR2 FQNEAQ (reference sequence). The CDR3 runs 13 residues. V lost 1 base and J 10 bases, leaving 8 bases between the germline ends. DNA for the CDR3: TGTGCCAGCAGCTTAGGCGGGGGATCACCCCTCCACTTT. Its translation: CASSLGGGSPLHF.